The 30 T cell receptor beta chains below all came from one sample that was sequenced in a study of blood T cell repertoires in COVID-19. Here immunoSEQ multiplex PCR was the method, and the copy in TCRdb shows in-frame clones only, minus some. The table shows about 80,000 clones, with about 91% occurring only once. Sequenced sample: peripheral blood. Every receptor here comes from an elderly woman with acute or convalescent COVID-19.

Written as DNA, the CDR3 is TGCGCCAGCAGCGAGATGGGGCATCGGGACTTCCATGGCTACACCTTC. Protein product: CASSEMGHRDFHGYTF. V usage is TRBV10-2 and J usage is TRBJ1-2, with a possible D match to TRBD1 (5 bases). Germline V gene data show CDR1 as WSHSY and CDR2 as SAAADI. This CDR3 comprises 16 residues. V lost 6 bases and J lost 6, with 23 bases in between.

The CDR3 coding sequence is TGTGCCAGCAGCTTAGAGACTAGCGGGGGGTCACGAGATACGCAGTATTTT. It translates to CASSLETSGGSRDTQYF. The chain is built from TRBV11-3 and TRBJ2-3; the match to TRBD2 covers 13 bases. The CDR3 totals 17 residues. V gave up 0 bases and J gave up 5 bases; unmatched junction bases: 5. Germline V gene lookup returns CDR1 SGHNT and CDR2 YENEEA. The variable domain in full, completed from reference TRBV11-3 and TRBJ2-3, reads EAGVVQSPRYKIIEKKQPVAFWCNPISGHNTLYWYLQNLGQGPELLIRYENEEAVDDSQLPKDRFSAERLKGVDSTLKIQPAELGDSAVYLCASSLETSGGSRDTQYFGPGTRLTVL.

The chain uses TRBV4-3 and TRBJ1-6; D gene uncertain. Germline V CDR1 and CDR2: LGHNA, YSLEER. The CDR3 extends over 16 amino acids. V was clipped by 0 bases and J by 5 bases, with 11 bases between them. The CDR3 protein is CASSQEAAFNNSPLHF. CDR3 sequence (DNA): TGCGCCAGCAGCCAAGAGGCGGCCTTCAATAATTCACCCCTCCACTTT.

The CDR3 protein is CASSQATGYYGYTF. In DNA form, the CDR3 reads TGTGCCAGCAGCCAAGCGACAGGGTACTATGGCTACACCTTC. The chain is built from TRBV3-1 (or the pseudogene TRBV3-2) and TRBJ1-2; 7 nucleotides match TRBD1. The germline V gene encodes CDR1 LGHDT and CDR2 YNNKEL (reference sequence). This CDR3 has 14 residues. With V trimmed by 1 base and J by 3 bases, 2 bases remained unmatched.

This chain links TRBV5-1 with TRBJ2-1; 16 bases fit TRBD2. The CDR3 runs to 16 residues. Germline V gives CDR1 SGHRS, CDR2 YFSETQ. With 3 bases clipped from V and 15 bases from J, the junction kept 12 bases outside the gene matches. For the CDR3, the DNA is TGCGCCAGCAGCTCGGGGACTAGCGGGAGGGCTCAATCGTTGTTCTTC. The encoded protein is CASSSGTSGRAQSLFF.

Only one count was recorded for this clone. This sequence joins TRBV29-1 and TRBJ1-2, with a possible D match to TRBD1 (5 bases). This CDR3 is 15 amino acids long. V was pared by 0 bases and J by 5 bases, with 16 bases between. Germline CDR1 reads SQVTM; CDR2 reads ANQGSEA. CDR3 in amino acids: CSVEDRKRGLYGYTF. The DNA for the CDR3 is TGCAGCGTTGAAGATCGTAAAAGGGGTCTTTATGGCTACACCTTC.

The chain is built from TRBV5-1 and TRBJ1-4, with a possible D match to TRBD1 (6 bases). Trimming pared 1 base from V and 5 bases from J, leaving 9 bases between. Germline V lookup: CDR1 SGHRS, CDR2 YFSETQ. CDR3 length: 14 residues. The DNA for the CDR3 is TGCGCCAGCAGCTTGAATACAGGGAATGAAAAACTGTTTTTT. Its translation: CASSLNTGNEKLFF.

This clone appeared a single time. The gene calls are TRBV6-5 and TRBJ2-7, with TRBD2 matching 8 bases. CDR3 size: 14 residues. Losses at the gene ends were 6 bases for V and 2 bases for J; bases not matched to a gene: 6. Germline V gene lookup returns CDR1 MNHEY and CDR2 SVGAGI. In DNA form, the CDR3 reads TGTGCCAGCAGCGCCGGGACTAGTGCCTACGAGCAGTACTTC. Encoded protein: CASSAGTSAYEQYF.

The genes are TRBV4-1 and TRBJ2-5; maybe TRBD1 (6 bases). CDR3 length equals 18 residues. Trimming left V 4 bases short and J 1 base short, with 22 bases between. CDR1 is MGHRA, CDR2 YSYEKL, per germline. In DNA, the CDR3 is TGCGCCAGCAGCCCACCTCAGGGGCGTCTTGTCCCCCAAGAGACCCAGTACTTC. Translating gives CASSPPQGRLVPQETQYF.

The chain joins TRBV7-6 to TRBJ2-2; D possibly corresponds to TRBD1 (6 bases). The germline V and J ends were trimmed by 2 bases and 4 bases, with 20 bases remaining between them. Germline V gene lookup returns CDR1 SGHVS and CDR2 FNYEAQ. This CDR3 spans 18 amino acids. The DNA for the CDR3 is TGTGCCAGCAGCTTATTTGGCTCCGGCAGGGGCCCCACCGGGGAGCTGTTTTTT. Its protein product is CASSLFGSGRGPTGELFF.

J is TRBJ1-1 and V is TRBV3-1 (or the pseudogene TRBV3-2), with a tentative D call TRBD1 (6 bases). The CDR3 length is 13 residues. The germline V gene encodes CDR1 LGHDT and CDR2 YNNKEL (reference sequence). Trimming cost V 4 bases and J 6 bases, with 12 bases left between them. The CDR3 region is CASSLQGTPEAFF. Here the CDR3 DNA reads TGTGCCAGCAGCCTCCAGGGGACCCCTGAAGCTTTCTTT.

The CDR3: CASSVEGWTEAFF. The CDR3 DNA reads as TGTGCCAGCAGCGTGGAGGGGTGGACTGAAGCTTTCTTT. J is TRBJ1-1 and V is TRBV2; perhaps TRBD1 as D (5 bases). This CDR3 has 13 amino acids. The germline V gene encodes CDR1 SNHLY and CDR2 FYNNEI. With 6 bases removed from V and 5 bases from J, the gap between germline ends came to 13 bases. The whole variable domain, remainder taken from reference TRBV2 and TRBJ1-1, is EPEVTQTPSHQVTQMGQEVILRCVPISNHLYFYWYRQILGQKVEFLVSFYNNEISEKSEIFDDQFSVERPDGSNFTLKIRSTKLEDSAMYFCASSVEGWTEAFFGQGTRLTVV.

In DNA, the CDR3 is TGTGCCAGCAGTAACCCAGGGAGGGAGCAGTACTTC. This encodes CASSNPGREQYF. The J gene is TRBJ2-7, the V gene TRBV12-3 or TRBV12-4; TRBD2 might be the D (6 bases). Trimming left V 5 bases short and J 7 bases short, with 12 bases between. This CDR3 comprises 12 residues.

CDR3 sequence reads: CASSIDRGKDTQYF. DNA for the CDR3: TGTGCCAGCAGTATCGACAGGGGAAAAGATACGCAGTATTTT. The chain couples TRBV6-5 to TRBJ2-3, with 8 nucleotides matching TRBD1. The CDR3 consists of 14 residues. With 5 bases clipped from V and 5 bases from J, the junction kept 6 bases outside the gene matches. CDR1 MNHEY and CDR2 SVGAGI come from the germline V gene.

The chain carries TRBV6-4 and TRBJ2-1; perhaps TRBD2 as D (6 bases). V lost 5 bases and J 4 bases, leaving 6 bases between the germline ends. The CDR3 is 12 amino acids. CDR1 is MRHNA and CDR2 is SNTAGT in the germline V gene. CDR3 amino acids: CASSSGYNEQFF. Written as DNA, the CDR3 is TGTGCCAGCAGTAGCGGGTACAATGAGCAGTTCTTC.

The CDR3 sequence is CASSAQGAGGYGYTF. CDR3 nucleotide sequence: TGTGCCAGCAGCGCTCAGGGTGCCGGCGGCTATGGCTACACCTTC. The chain carries TRBV7-9 and TRBJ1-2; maybe TRBD1 (5 bases). This CDR3 region has 15 residues. Per germline, CDR1 SEHNR and CDR2 FQNEAQ (reference sequence). V lost 5 bases to trimming and J lost 4 bases, with 17 bases between them. Combining the CDR3 with reference TRBV7-9 and TRBJ1-2 gives the whole variable domain DTGVSQNPRHKITKRGQNVTFRCDPISEHNRLYWYRQTLGQGPEFLTYFQNEAQLEKSRLLSDRFSAERPKGSFSTLEIQRTEQGDSAMYLCASSAQGAGGYGYTFGSGTRLTVV.

The V and J genes are TRBV7-2 and TRBJ2-3; 8 positions agree with TRBD2. The CDR3 runs 17 residues. The V and J ends lost 5 bases and 1 base, in that order; junction bases with no gene match: 11. CDR1 is SGHTA and CDR2 is FQGNSA in the germline V gene. The CDR3 reads CASSPSRMRGGTDTQYF. CDR3 DNA: TGTGCCAGCAGCCCCAGCCGGATGCGGGGGGGCACAGATACGCAGTATTTT.

The chain employs TRBV6-5 and TRBJ2-7; 8 nucleotides line up with TRBD2. The V gene's germline CDR1 is MNHEY and CDR2 SVGAGI. The V segment lost 6 bases and the J segment 8 bases; nucleotides outside the gene matches: 12. This CDR3 has 14 residues. The CDR3 reads CASSGTRQLRKQYF. The CDR3 DNA follows: TGTGCCAGCAGCGGGACTAGACAACTACGGAAGCAGTACTTC.

The chain links TRBV2 to TRBJ2-7; D is undetermined. The CDR3 runs to 11 residues. Looked up from germline, CDR1 is SNHLY and CDR2 is FYNNEI. V gave up 4 bases and J gave up 3 bases, with 4 bases separating them. The CDR3 bases are TGTGCCAGCAGTGCAATCTACGAGCAGTACTTC. Protein: CASSAIYEQYF. The complete variable domain, with remaining parts taken from reference TRBV2 and TRBJ2-7, reads EPEVTQTPSHQVTQMGQEVILRCVPISNHLYFYWYRQILGQKVEFLVSFYNNEISEKSEIFDDQFSVERPDGSNFTLKIRSTKLEDSAMYFCASSAIYEQYFGPGTRLTVT.

V is TRBV29-1 and J is TRBJ1-2; 7 bases match TRBD1. Germline V gene data show CDR1 as SQVTM and CDR2 as ANQGSEA. Trimming at V came to 6 bases and at J to 8 bases, leaving 9 bases not matched to a gene. CDR3 length equals 12 residues. The CDR3 sequence: CSVGTGADGYTF. The CDR3, as DNA: TGCAGCGTAGGAACAGGGGCGGACGGCTACACCTTC.

This clone has just one count. The rearrangement uses TRBV6-1 and TRBJ1-4; D may be TRBD1 (6 bases). The CDR3 covers 14 residues. CDR1 and CDR2 (germline): MNHNS, SASEGT. V lost 1 base and J 8 bases, leaving 11 bases between the germline ends. The CDR3 region has the DNA TGTGCCAGCAGTGAAGTCAGGGGTGGCGAAAAACTGTTTTTT. Protein: CASSEVRGGEKLFF.

This sequence joins TRBV5-8 and TRBJ2-5, with TRBD2 matching 7 bases. Germline CDR1 SGHTS, CDR2 YDEGEE. CDR3 size: 14 residues. With 6 bases clipped from V and 2 bases from J, the junction kept 7 bases outside the gene matches. In DNA form, the CDR3 reads TGTGCCAGCACCCCGGGGGAGGGACAAGAGACCCAGTACTTC. It is translated as CASTPGEGQETQYF.

This clone was seen a few times. The rearrangement uses TRBV4-1 and TRBJ1-1; TRBD1 is a possible D gene (5 bases). The CDR3 covers 15 residues. In germline, CDR1 is MGHRA, CDR2 YSYEKL. V was shortened by 3 bases and J by 3 bases, with 14 bases between the two germline ends. The CDR3 sequence: CASSHPGVGDTEAFF. CDR3 bases: TGCGCCAGCAGCCACCCTGGGGTAGGGGACACTGAAGCTTTCTTT.

The chain combines TRBV4-2 with TRBJ1-6; 8 bases match TRBD1. Germline lookup yields CDR1 LGHNA and CDR2 YNFKEQ. The length of the CDR3 is 15 residues. Germline trimming cut 1 base from V and 10 bases from J; bases unmatched to any gene: 6. The CDR3 here is CASSQGSGGQSPLHF. The CDR3 DNA sequence: TGTGCCAGCAGCCAAGGATCAGGGGGCCAGTCACCCCTCCACTTT.

The rearrangement uses TRBV7-2 and TRBJ1-1, with TRBD1 matching over 8 bases. This CDR3 spans 17 amino acids. Trimming removed 5 bases from V and 0 bases from J; junction bases left unmatched: 11. Germline V lookup: CDR1 SGHTA, CDR2 FQGNSA. The CDR3 DNA follows: TGTGCCAGCAGCCCAGGGGGGGCAGGGGGCTTGAACACTGAAGCTTTCTTT. Protein: CASSPGGAGGLNTEAFF.

The chain links TRBV5-4 to TRBJ2-2; 8 nucleotides agree with TRBD2. The V gene's germline CDR1 is SGHNT and CDR2 YYREEE (reference sequence). After removal of 0 bases from V and 3 bases from J, the junction contained 7 bases not matched to a gene. This CDR3 is 17 amino acids long. CDR3 DNA sequence: TGTGCCAGCAGCTTGGCGAATAGCGGGACCTACACCGGGGAGCTGTTTTTT. As protein: CASSLANSGTYTGELFF.

J is TRBJ2-3 and V is TRBV5-6; D is possibly TRBD2 (6 bases). Germline CDR1 SGHDT, CDR2 YYEEEE. Trimming cost V 1 base and J 9 bases, with 15 bases left between them. The CDR3 is 14 amino acids. The CDR3 here is CASSLTSPGGTQYF. The CDR3 DNA is TGTGCCAGCAGCTTGACTAGCCCCGGGGGAACGCAGTATTTT.

The chain has TRBV6-5 and TRBJ1-2; maybe TRBD1 (6 bases). With 0 bases removed from V and 8 bases from J, the gap between germline ends came to 13 bases. The CDR3 is 14 residues long. The germline V gene has CDR1 MNHEY and CDR2 SVGAGI. Here the CDR3 reads CASSYSGHKWGYTF. CDR3 sequence (DNA): TGTGCCAGCAGTTACTCGGGACACAAGTGGGGCTACACCTTC.

V gene TRBV19 combines with J gene TRBJ1-5, with 7 bases aligning to TRBD1. Trimming removed 6 bases from V and 0 bases from J; junction bases left unmatched: 5. Germline loops: CDR1 LNHDA, CDR2 SQIVND (reference sequence). The CDR3 has 15 residues. The CDR3 reads CASSRTGSSNQPQHF. CDR3 coding DNA: TGTGCCAGTAGCCGGACAGGTTCTAGCAATCAGCCCCAGCATTTT.

This chain uses TRBV24-1 with TRBJ2-3; 7 bases map to TRBD2. Trimming at V came to 9 bases and at J to 2 bases, leaving 7 bases not matched to a gene. The germline CDR1 and CDR2 sequences are KGHDR and SFDVKD. There are 14 residues in the CDR3. The CDR3 here is CATAGGGSTDTQYF. In nucleotides, the CDR3 is TGTGCCACCGCTGGGGGGGGGTCCACAGATACGCAGTATTTT.